This entry lists 11 T cell receptor beta chains sequenced from one sample in a study of neurological immune-mediated disorders. Each CDR3 protein gets one entry after TCRdb re-called the 5' RACE reads with MiXCR. Among tens of thousands of distinct CDR3 sequences listed, approximately 4.5% were seen once. Input material: PBMCs. All receptors come from a man between 18 and 35 years old in good health.

The sample holds many counts of this clonotype. The chain has TRBV10-3 and TRBJ1-1; D remains unclear. Trimming took 0 bases from V and 0 from J, leaving 14 bases between them. The CDR3 totals 17 residues. Germline lookup yields CDR1 ENHRY and CDR2 SYGVKD. CDR3 sequence reads: CAISESTSRDLNTEAFF. The DNA for the CDR3 is TGTGCCATCAGTGAGTCGACATCAAGGGATTTGAACACTGAAGCTTTCTTT.

This clonotype was counted at least ten times. The V and J genes are TRBV6-6 and TRBJ2-2, with 9 bases identical to TRBD1. Germline assignment: CDR1 MNHNY and CDR2 SVGAGI (reference sequence). CDR3 length: 13 amino acids. V trimming: 4 bases; J trimming: 6 bases; junction bases outside the gene matches: 0. CDR3 residues: CASSWTGAGELFF. The CDR3 DNA reads TGTGCCAGCAGTTGGACAGGGGCCGGGGAGCTGTTTTTT.

The sample holds a few counts of this clonotype. The chain employs TRBV7-3 and TRBJ2-6, with D possibly called TRBD1 or TRBD2 (6 bases each). Trimming cost V 2 bases and J 3 bases, with 17 bases left between them. CDR1 is SGHTA and CDR2 is FQGTGA in the germline V gene. The CDR3 consists of 18 residues. The CDR3 DNA sequence: TGTGCCAGCAGCTTAGGGGGGCGGTCGGGTGGTGGGGCCAACGTCCTGACTTTC. This sequence encodes CASSLGGRSGGGANVLTF.

This clonotype has a count of ten or more. The rearrangement joins TRBV3-1 to TRBJ1-1, with D maybe TRBD1 (5 bases). Per the germline V gene, CDR1 is LGHDT and CDR2 is YNNKEL (reference sequence). CDR3 length: 13 amino acids. The V end lost 2 bases, the J end lost 1 base, and 5 bases lay between the germline ends. The chain's CDR3 is CASSQQGNTEAFF. The CDR3 DNA reads as TGTGCCAGCAGCCAACAGGGGAACACTGAAGCTTTCTTT.

This clonotype was observed many times. J is TRBJ1-1 and V is TRBV29-1; D gene unclear. This CDR3 contains 14 residues. Trimming took off 5 bases at V and 5 bases at J, with 18 bases between the two ends. Germline V gives CDR1 SQVTM, CDR2 ANQGSEA. The CDR3 coding sequence is TGCAGCGTTACCAGTTGGGGTGGGGAAACTGAAGCTTTCTTT. It codes for CSVTSWGGETEAFF.

This clonotype was picked up many times. Here the CDR3 reads CASSKDRGRKNTEAFF. The DNA for the CDR3 is TGTGCCAGCAGCAAAGACCGGGGGCGAAAGAACACTGAAGCTTTCTTT. The V call is TRBV21-1, the J call TRBJ1-1; the table's D call of TRBD1 was not tested on the DNA. TRBV21-1 is recorded as a pseudogene. CDR3 length: 16 amino acids.

This clonotype occurred many times. The chain employs TRBV29-1 and TRBJ1-3; D remains ambiguous. V lost 7 bases and J lost 2, with 12 bases in between. CDR1 SQVTM and CDR2 ANQGSEA come from the germline V gene. The CDR3 is 13 residues long. The CDR3, as DNA: TGCAGCGCCGGGGAGTTAGCTGGAAACACCATATATTTT. It specifies CSAGELAGNTIYF.

This clonotype has at least ten counts. The chain carries TRBV12-3 or TRBV12-4 and TRBJ1-5; D not resolved. Deletions cut 4 bases from V and 9 bases from J, with 13 bases between. The CDR3 contains 13 residues. The CDR3 region is CASSSSPETPQHF. CDR3 nucleotides: TGTGCCAGCAGTTCCAGTCCGGAAACGCCCCAGCATTTT.

Ten or more counts support this clonotype. The chain links TRBV3-1 to TRBJ2-7; perhaps TRBD1 as D (6 bases). Germline loops: CDR1 LGHDT, CDR2 YNNKEL (reference sequence). Trimming took off 6 bases at V and 4 bases at J, with 16 bases between the two ends. There are 14 residues in the CDR3. The CDR3 sequence: CASSQTTGVYEQYF. CDR3 sequence (DNA): TGTGCCAGCAGTCAAACGACAGGAGTATACGAGCAGTACTTC.

This clonotype was detected ten times or more. V gene TRBV5-1 combines with J gene TRBJ1-6, with a possible D match to TRBD1 (5 bases). Germline CDR1 reads SGHRS; CDR2 reads YFSETQ. This CDR3 region has 15 residues. The V end was cut by 4 bases, the J end by 7 bases, with 15 bases between. The CDR3 region is CASSIEGRVNSPLHF. As DNA, the CDR3 is TGCGCCAGCAGCATAGAGGGGAGGGTGAATTCACCCCTCCACTTT.

This clonotype was found many times. This chain uses TRBV5-1 with TRBJ1-1, with D possibly matching TRBD1 (5 bases). This CDR3 spans 15 amino acids. Germline V gives CDR1 SGHRS, CDR2 YFSETQ. V was pared by 2 bases and J by 4 bases, with 15 bases between. The CDR3 reads CASSFILGEGTEAFF. For the CDR3, the DNA is TGCGCCAGCAGCTTCATTCTAGGGGAGGGCACTGAAGCTTTCTTT.